This is a list of T cell receptor beta chains from one sample in a study of Graves' ophthalmopathy and Graves' hyperthyroidism. TCRdb passed the multiplex PCR reads through MiXCR, listing each CDR3 protein once. Altogether approximately 700,000 distinct CDR3 sequences are present, 35% to 50% being singletons, with the ten largest covering over 2.5%. The sample comprised peripheral blood. These receptors originate from an adult man with Graves' ophthalmopathy. The CDR3 runs from the conserved cysteine through the conserved F or W. D genes are given only for firm matches. Rows give clone size only sometimes, using once, few, many, or a class for an expanded clone.

size: many
J: TRBJ1-1
D: TRBD1
V: TRBV20-1
length: 16
DNA: TGCAGTGCTAGAGCAGGCACCGGGACAGGGGCCACTGAAGCTTTCTTT
CDR3: CSARAGTGTGATEAFF

size: NA
J: TRBJ2-7
D: NA
V: TRBV25-1
length: 14
DNA: TGTGCCAGCAGTCCGAGGGCGACAGGCTACGAGCAGTACTTC
CDR3: CASSPRATGYEQYF

size: NA
J: TRBJ1-4
D: TRBD1
V: TRBV12-3/TRBV12-4
length: 14
DNA: TGTGCCAGCTCGGGACAGGGGAAGGGTGAAAAACTGTTTTTT
CDR3: CASSGQGKGEKLFF

size: many
J: TRBJ1-2
D: TRBD1
V: TRBV19
length: 14
DNA: TGTGCCAGTACCCCACAGGGGCCTAACTATGGCTACACCTTC
CDR3: CASTPQGPNYGYTF

size: NA
J: TRBJ2-7
D: TRBD1
V: TRBV5-1
length: 17
DNA: TGCGCCAGCAGCTCCGGGGGACCGGGACAGGGATCCTACGAGCAGTACTTC
CDR3: CASSSGGPGQGSYEQYF

size: few
J: TRBJ2-1
D: TRBD2
V: TRBV14
length: 16
DNA: TGTGCCAGCAGCCAAGAAGTGGGACTAGGGGCCAATGAGCAGTTCTTC
CDR3: CASSQEVGLGANEQFF

size: NA
J: TRBJ2-6
D: NA
V: TRBV20-1
length: 13
DNA: TGCAGTGCTAGAGATGCGGGGGCCAACGTCCTGACTTTC
CDR3: CSARDAGANVLTF

size: NA
J: TRBJ1-1
D: NA
V: TRBV7-2
length: 13
DNA: TGTGCCAGCAGCCCAGGGGCTAACATGGGAGCTTTCTTT
CDR3: CASSPGANMGAFF

size: many
J: TRBJ1-3
D: TRBD1
V: TRBV7-9
length: 16
DNA: TGTGCCAGCAGCGAACCGGACAGGGGGCTTGGAAACACCATATATTTT
CDR3: CASSEPDRGLGNTIYF

size: many
J: TRBJ1-1
D: NA
V: TRBV2
length: 11
DNA: TGTGCCAGCAGTGGGACGGAGGGAGCTTTCTTT
CDR3: CASSGTEGAFF

size: many
J: TRBJ1-4
D: TRBD1
V: TRBV20-1
length: 13
DNA: TGCAGTGCTAGAGTTTCAGGGGGTGAAAAACTGTTTTTT
CDR3: CSARVSGGEKLFF

size: NA
J: TRBJ2-5
D: NA
V: TRBV29-1
length: 13
DNA: TGCAGCGTTGGGGGTCAGGTCCAAGAGACCCAGTGCTTC
CDR3: CSVGGQVQETQCF

size: NA
J: TRBJ2-7
D: TRBD2
V: TRBV7-9
length: 18
DNA: TGCGCCAGCAGCCCCACTTTTAGCGGGCGGGATAGCACCGGGGAGCTGTACTTC
CDR3: CASSPTFSGRDSTGELYF

size: NA
J: TRBJ1-5
D: TRBD1
V: TRBV10-3
length: 14
DNA: TGTGCCATCAACAGGGGTGAACTGAATCAGCCCCAGCATTTT
CDR3: CAINRGELNQPQHF

size: NA
J: TRBJ2-5
D: NA
V: TRBV20-1
length: 14
DNA: TGCAGTGCCTTTATCCGGGGAGGCGCAGAGACCCAGTACTTC
CDR3: CSAFIRGGAETQYF

size: NA
J: TRBJ1-3
D: TRBD1
V: TRBV5-1
length: 16
DNA: TGCGCCAGCAGCGAGGGACAGGGTTTAGGAGGAAACACCATATATTTT
CDR3: CASSEGQGLGGNTIYF

size: many
J: TRBJ1-2
D: NA
V: TRBV6-6
length: 12
DNA: TGTGCCAGCAGTAACAGGGCGGGTGGCTACACCTTC
CDR3: CASSNRAGGYTF

size: few
J: TRBJ1-5
D: NA
V: TRBV6-2/TRBV6-3
length: 15
DNA: TGTGCCAGCAGCCCTGTCCCAAGGGGCAATCAGCCCCAGCATTTT
CDR3: CASSPVPRGNQPQHF

size: NA
J: TRBJ2-7
D: NA
V: TRBV15
length: 12
DNA: TGTGCCACCAGCAGAGGTGGGGGAGAGCAGTACTTC
CDR3: CATSRGGGEQYF

size: few
J: TRBJ2-7
D: TRBD2
V: TRBV7-8
length: 17
DNA: TGTGCCAGCAGCCCGACTAGCGGGGGCCACCTTACCTACGAGCAGTACTTC
CDR3: CASSPTSGGHLTYEQYF

size: NA
J: TRBJ2-7
D: NA
V: TRBV7-6
length: 12
DNA: TGTGCCAGCTCAGGCCACTCCTACGAGCAGTACTTC
CDR3: CASSGHSYEQYF

size: many
J: TRBJ1-4
D: NA
V: TRBV2
length: 12
DNA: TGTGCCAGCAGTCTCGACAGGGAAAAACTGTTTTTT
CDR3: CASSLDREKLFF

size: many
J: TRBJ1-2
D: NA
V: TRBV7-9
length: 13
DNA: TGTGCCAGCAGCCGTGACACGAGCTATGGCTACACCTTC
CDR3: CASSRDTSYGYTF

size: once
J: TRBJ2-6
D: NA
V: TRBV2
length: 15
DNA: TGTGCCAGCAGCACCACCGGGGCCGGGGCCAACGTCCTGACTTTC
CDR3: CASSTTGAGANVLTF

size: once
J: TRBJ2-7
D: NA
V: TRBV11-1
length: 14
DNA: TGTGCCAGCAGCCGGACACCTCTCTCCTACGAGCAGTACTTC
CDR3: CASSRTPLSYEQYF

size: NA
J: TRBJ2-7
D: NA
V: TRBV10-3
length: 14
DNA: TGTGCCATCAACACAACAGAGAGCTCCTACGAGCAGTACTTC
CDR3: CAINTTESSYEQYF

size: NA
J: TRBJ2-2
D: NA
V: TRBV12-3/TRBV12-4
length: 15
DNA: TGTGCCAGCAGTTTAATGTCCCCCGACGCCGGGGAGCTGTTTTTT
CDR3: CASSLMSPDAGELFF

size: many
J: TRBJ2-7
D: TRBD1
V: TRBV2
length: 13
DNA: TGTGCCAGTGACCGGGACAGGGTCAACGAGCAGTACTTC
CDR3: CASDRDRVNEQYF

size: NA
J: TRBJ2-5
D: TRBD1
V: TRBV7-9
length: 18
DNA: TGCGCCAGCAGACACGGGGTCCCGGGACAGGGGGCTGGAGAGACCCAGTACTTC
CDR3: CASRHGVPGQGAGETQYF

size: NA
J: TRBJ2-1
D: NA
V: TRBV29-1
length: 12
DNA: TGCAGCGTTCGAATCAGGGGCAATGAGCAGTTCTTC
CDR3: CSVRIRGNEQFF

size: few
J: TRBJ2-6
D: NA
V: TRBV25-1
length: 14
DNA: TGTGCCAGCCAAGATCCGGGTGGGGCCAACGTCCTGACTTTC
CDR3: CASQDPGGANVLTF

size: many
J: TRBJ1-5
D: NA
V: TRBV19
length: 15
DNA: TGTGCCAGTAGTATACAAAGGGAGGGCAATCAGCCCCAGCATTTT
CDR3: CASSIQREGNQPQHF

size: NA
J: TRBJ2-7
D: TRBD2
V: TRBV19
length: 14
DNA: TGTGCCAGTCAAATAGCGGGAGCTTCCTACGAGCAGTACTTC
CDR3: CASQIAGASYEQYF

size: NA
J: TRBJ1-5
D: NA
V: TRBV10-3
length: 12
DNA: TGTGCCATCAGTGTGGCCAATCAGCCCCAGCATTTT
CDR3: CAISVANQPQHF

size: NA
J: TRBJ2-7
D: NA
V: TRBV2
length: 12
DNA: TGTGCCAGCGTAGAACTATCGGGCCAGCAGTACTTC
CDR3: CASVELSGQQYF

size: few
J: TRBJ2-3
D: NA
V: TRBV25-1
length: 17
DNA: TGTGCCAGCAGTGAACCCCGAACATCGGTTAGCACAGATACGCAGTATTTT
CDR3: CASSEPRTSVSTDTQYF

size: NA
J: TRBJ1-1
D: NA
V: TRBV12-5
length: 18
DNA: TGTGCCAGCAGTTTATCGGGCGGGCCCCGAGTCATGAACACTGAAGCTTTCTTT
CDR3: CASSLSGGPRVMNTEAFF

size: many
J: TRBJ2-7
D: TRBD1
V: TRBV19
length: 15
DNA: TGTGCCAGTAGTAAAGGACAGGGGGTCACCTACGAGCAGTACTTC
CDR3: CASSKGQGVTYEQYF

size: NA
J: TRBJ2-3
D: NA
V: TRBV7-2
length: 15
DNA: TGTGCCAGCACCCCAGGCAGACAGACCACAGATACGCAGTATTTT
CDR3: CASTPGRQTTDTQYF

size: NA
J: TRBJ2-2
D: TRBD1
V: TRBV7-2
length: 15
DNA: TGTGCCAGCAGCTTACAGGACAGGCTCACCGGGGAGCTGTTTTTT
CDR3: CASSLQDRLTGELFF

size: NA
J: TRBJ2-7
D: TRBD1
V: TRBV7-2
length: 14
DNA: TGTGCCAGCAGCCCGGACAGGGGCTTCAGAGAGCAGTACTTC
CDR3: CASSPDRGFREQYF

size: few
J: TRBJ2-3
D: NA
V: TRBV7-8
length: 12
DNA: TGTGCCAGCAGCTTTACTAGCTATACGCAGTATTTT
CDR3: CASSFTSYTQYF

size: NA
J: TRBJ2-7
D: NA
V: TRBV25-1
length: 13
DNA: TGTGCCAGCAGTCAAACTCCAACCTACGAGCAGTACTTC
CDR3: CASSQTPTYEQYF

size: many
J: TRBJ2-7
D: TRBD2
V: TRBV6-1
length: 12
DNA: TGTGCCAGCAGTGAGGGACTACTGGAGCAGTACTTC
CDR3: CASSEGLLEQYF

size: many
J: TRBJ1-5
D: NA
V: TRBV12-3/TRBV12-4
length: 16
DNA: TGTGCCAGCAGTTTAGTTCATGAAGGAGGCAATCAGCCCCAGCATTTT
CDR3: CASSLVHEGGNQPQHF

size: many
J: TRBJ1-5
D: TRBD1
V: TRBV7-7
length: 18
DNA: TGTGCTAGCAGCTTAGTGGACAGGCACCAATATAGCAATCAGCCCCAGCATTTT
CDR3: CASSLVDRHQYSNQPQHF

size: few
J: TRBJ1-1
D: NA
V: TRBV20-1
length: 13
DNA: TGCAGTGCTTCCGGGAGGGAGACCACTGAAGCTTTCTTT
CDR3: CSASGRETTEAFF

size: many
J: TRBJ1-4
D: NA
V: TRBV10-3
length: 14
DNA: TGTGCCATCAGTGCCCGGGCAGATAATGAAAAACTGTTTTTT
CDR3: CAISARADNEKLFF

size: NA
J: TRBJ2-7
D: NA
V: TRBV5-1
length: 12
DNA: TGCGCCAGCAGCCCTGAGAGCTACGAGCAGTACTTC
CDR3: CASSPESYEQYF